The T cell receptor beta chain described here comes from a study of Ad26.COV2.S vaccination and SARS-CoV-2 variants (dated by TCRdb to 2020 to 2023). In the study overall: Vaccine-arm donors were drawn from COV1001, a multicentre, randomized, double-blind, placebo-controlled phase I-IIa trial of Ad26.COV2.S in healthy adults. The TCR-sequenced set comprised approximately 30 samples: about 19 Ad26.COV2.S vaccine recipients, 5 placebo recipients and 8 SARS-CoV-2 convalescent individuals. Ad26.COV2.S was administered intramuscularly at a dose of 5x10^10 or 1x10^11 viral particles, either as one shot or as two shots given 56 days apart. Throughout the experiments and outcome assessment, investigators stayed blinded to trial group allocation. Trial participants were randomized into five groups of five, in which low-dose or high-dose Ad26.COV2.S was given once or twice, or placebo was given on both occasions. Sequencing of the TCRbeta repertoire served to evaluate the specificity and breadth of SARS-CoV-2-reactive T cell receptors following Ad26.COV2.S vaccination.

About this clone itself: Its antigen specificity is not known. Per-base quality was not reported, and no clone a single base away is much larger than it.

The sample's treatment or condition label is to be understood as: around 19 received Ad26.COV2.S at low or high dose, single or two shots; roughly five received placebo; per-sample allocation not given. For vaccine and placebo recipients, the sequenced repertoires came from samples collected on day 63 after the first injection. In Cohort 1b, around 25 adults aged 18-55 years were enrolled at a single site in Boston, USA, between 29 July and 7 August 2020. As a vaccine, Ad26.COV2.S was a replication-incompetent adenovirus type 26 vector that expressed a prefusion-stabilized SARS-CoV-2 spike protein derived from the original Wuhan strain. Study-wide conclusions, independent of this receptor: Compared with placebo recipients, Ad26.COV2.S recipients showed higher spike-specific TCR breadth (P = 0.0014). The study was not powered for comparison of responses between vaccine doses or regimens. Vaccine and placebo recipients had comparable non-spike TCR breadth, which fits with the vaccine containing only spike. The authors noted that total T cell responses may have been underestimated by the TCR breadth and depth analyses. After vaccination, substantial breadth of spike-specific CD8+ and CD4+ T cell responses was reported.

The immunoSEQ Assay was used to sequence TCRbeta CDR3 regions. After extraction, genomic DNA underwent amplification by bias-controlled multiplex PCR, followed by high-throughput sequencing. Processing in the source paper ran as follows. To quantify the absolute abundance of every unique TCRbeta CDR3 region, sequences were collapsed and filtered. Usable DNA was measured by amplifying reference genes present in all nucleated cells, and TCRbeta template counts were normalized to that usable DNA to estimate T cell fraction. Repertoire TCRs were annotated as SARS-CoV-2-specific when V gene, CDR3 amino acid sequence and J gene were exactly matched to a known reactive TCR set. The reference SARS-CoV-2 TCR set was obtained from MIRA and was filtered for enrichment in COVID-19-positive ImmuneCODE repertoires, whereby public or cross-reactive TCRs were removed. Using the MIRA antigens, annotated TCRs were further analysed by specific ORF or by position within an ORF. Breadth was defined as annotated unique rearrangements over total unique productive rearrangements; depth was the summed frequency of those rearrangements. Two-sided Wilcoxon rank-sum tests were applied when comparing TCR breadth between groups. TCRdb provides this immuneACCESS table in a form limited to in-frame rearrangements. Some clones are lacking; in checked studies, under half of them reflect an unresolved V gene, and why the rest are absent is not known. V and J calls and clone size are copied from that table; D and trimming were computed from the DNA. The sample yields 380,000 or so clones; approximately 86% were counted once. Approximately 11% of the sample is held by the ten biggest clonotypes.

Via the germline V gene, CDR1 is SGHRS and CDR2 YFSETQ. The V end loses 3 bases and the J end loses 6 bases, and a stretch of 12 bases separates them. The CDR3 contains 13 residues, cysteine and phenylalanine counted. Only CDR3 DNA is held: 39 bases, read in frame from base 1. The starting material was peripheral blood, obtained in a trial of Ad26.COV2.S vaccine versus placebo. The chain couples TRBV5-1 to TRBJ1-1; possibly the D gene is TRBD1, per 6 matching bases. This TCR was sampled from a person between 18 and 60 years old who received the Ad26.COV2.S COVID-19 vaccine or a placebo. The DNA reads as follows: TGCGCCAGCAGCTGGTCGGGGGGCCCTGAAGCTTTCTTT. Translated, this is CASSWSGGPEAFF.